The present entry profiles one T cell receptor (beta chain) with its context. After thawing and overnight rest, PBMC were stained with GMM-loaded CD1B tetramer, viability dye and anti-CD3 for sorting. The CD1B tetramers carried C32 glucose monomycolate purified from Rhodococcus equi. From each donor, about 100,000 tetramer-negative cells were sorted. These data are taken from a study of T cells in tuberculosis. Across the study: T cells were selected with CD1B tetramers loaded with glucose monomycolate.

TCRdb's copy holds only in-frame clones and misses some; the assay was immunoSEQ multiplex PCR. In the table there are about 59,000 clones, roughly 79% of which are singletons. General study results and limits: The stringent gate may have excluded weak CD1B-GMM tetramer binders.

This sequence originates from an adult woman with latent tuberculosis. The sample comprised CD1b-GMM tetramer-negative cells sorted from PBMCs.

The CDR3: CASSSGDTVNQPQHF. In nucleotides, the CDR3 is TGTGCCAGCAGTTCCGGGGACACCGTGAATCAGCCCCAGCATTTT. The chain has TRBV6-5 and TRBJ1-5; D perhaps matches TRBD1 (6 bases). Trimming left V 4 bases short and J 4 bases short, with 14 bases between. This CDR3 spans 15 amino acids. Germline V gene sequence: CDR1 MNHEY, CDR2 SVGAGI.